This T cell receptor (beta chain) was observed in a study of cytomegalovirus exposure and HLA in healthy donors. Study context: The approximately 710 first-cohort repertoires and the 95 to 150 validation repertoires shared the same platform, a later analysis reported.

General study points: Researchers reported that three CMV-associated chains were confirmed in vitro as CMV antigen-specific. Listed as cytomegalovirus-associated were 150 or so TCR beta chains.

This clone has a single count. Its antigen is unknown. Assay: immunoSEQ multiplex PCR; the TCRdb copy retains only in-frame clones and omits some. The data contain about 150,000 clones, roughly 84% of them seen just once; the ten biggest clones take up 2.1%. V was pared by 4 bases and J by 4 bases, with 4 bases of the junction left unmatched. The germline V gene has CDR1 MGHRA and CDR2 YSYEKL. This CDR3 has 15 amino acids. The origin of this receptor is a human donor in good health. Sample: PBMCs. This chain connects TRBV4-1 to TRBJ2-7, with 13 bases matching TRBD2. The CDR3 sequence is CASSPRTSGSYEQYF. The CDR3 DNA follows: TGCGCCAGCAGCCCTCGGACTAGCGGGAGTTACGAGCAGTACTTC.